This is a list of T cell receptor beta chains from one sample in a study of early T cells in non-severe SARS-CoV-2 infection. TCRdb ran MiXCR on the 5' RACE reads and lists one entry per CDR3 protein. Counted here are 26,000 or so distinct CDR3 sequences, around 5.1% occurring once; the ten biggest clones make up roughly 2.5%. What was sequenced was whole blood. The receptors were sampled from an adult who was a healthcare worker with PCR-confirmed SARS-CoV-2 infection or an uninfected control (not recorded which). The CDR3 runs from the conserved cysteine through the conserved F or W. A D gene is named only where the DNA matches it firmly. Clone size is given for some rows only: seen once, a few or many times, or a class if the clone is expanded.

J gene: TRBJ2-6
clone size: .
D gene: TRBD1
V gene: TRBV6-1
CDR3 protein: CASSEDRAGANVLTF
CDR3 DNA: TGTGCCAGCAGTGAGGACAGGGCTGGGGCCAACGTCCTGACTTTC

J gene: TRBJ2-2
clone size: many
D gene: TRBD1
V gene: TRBV7-2
CDR3 protein: CASNNRQGFTGELFF
CDR3 DNA: TGTGCCAGCAACAATAGACAGGGGTTCACCGGGGAGCTGTTTTTT

J gene: TRBJ2-3
clone size: many
D gene: .
V gene: TRBV7-3
CDR3 protein: CASSVQGGSTDTQYF
CDR3 DNA: TGTGCCAGCAGCGTACAGGGAGGGAGCACAGATACGCAGTATTTT

J gene: TRBJ2-3
clone size: few
D gene: .
V gene: TRBV11-2
CDR3 protein: CASSLTPDHRPSYF
CDR3 DNA: TGTGCCAGCAGCTTAACCCCCGACCACCGTCCCTCGTATTTT

J gene: TRBJ1-1
clone size: many
D gene: TRBD1
V gene: TRBV7-2
CDR3 protein: CASSLVEGARTEAFF
CDR3 DNA: TGTGCCAGCAGCTTAGTGGAGGGGGCGCGGACTGAAGCTTTCTTT

J gene: TRBJ1-2
clone size: many
D gene: .
V gene: TRBV5-1
CDR3 protein: CASSRGKDYGYTF
CDR3 DNA: TGCGCCAGCAGTAGGGGAAAGGACTATGGCTACACCTTC

J gene: TRBJ1-2
clone size: few
D gene: .
V gene: TRBV6-5
CDR3 protein: CASSAGRGRANYGYTF
CDR3 DNA: TGTGCCAGCAGTGCGGGTAGGGGAAGAGCTAACTATGGCTACACCTTC

J gene: TRBJ2-1
clone size: many
D gene: TRBD2
V gene: TRBV11-2
CDR3 protein: CASSPIRGEKLYNEQFF
CDR3 DNA: TGTGCCAGCAGCCCCATCCGGGGGGAAAAACTTTACAATGAGCAGTTCTTC

J gene: TRBJ1-1
clone size: .
D gene: .
V gene: TRBV7-2
CDR3 protein: CASSSRTGFEAFF
CDR3 DNA: TGTGCCAGCAGCTCTAGGACGGGGTTTGAAGCTTTCTTT

J gene: TRBJ2-1
clone size: many
D gene: .
V gene: TRBV12-3/TRBV12-4
CDR3 protein: CASSLKGRQGAYNEQFF
CDR3 DNA: TGTGCCAGCAGTTTGAAAGGGCGGCAGGGTGCCTACAATGAGCAGTTCTTC

J gene: TRBJ1-2
clone size: many
D gene: .
V gene: TRBV18
CDR3 protein: CASSPQGYGYTF
CDR3 DNA: TGTGCCAGCTCCCCACAGGGCTATGGCTACACCTTC

J gene: TRBJ2-1
clone size: few
D gene: TRBD2
V gene: TRBV7-9
CDR3 protein: CASSPRLAAGNEQFF
CDR3 DNA: TGTGCCAGCAGCCCGCGACTAGCGGCCGGCAATGAGCAGTTCTTC

J gene: TRBJ1-2
clone size: many
D gene: .
V gene: TRBV27
CDR3 protein: CASSSPGKGTSNGYTF
CDR3 DNA: TGTGCCAGCAGTTCCCCAGGGAAGGGCACTAGTAACGGCTACACCTTC

J gene: TRBJ2-7
clone size: many
D gene: .
V gene: TRBV6-1
CDR3 protein: CASSALQQGWSYEQYF
CDR3 DNA: TGTGCCAGCAGTGCCCTTCAACAGGGTTGGTCCTACGAGCAGTACTTC

J gene: TRBJ2-1
clone size: many
D gene: TRBD1
V gene: TRBV19
CDR3 protein: CASSYRDSTYNEQFF
CDR3 DNA: TGTGCCAGTAGCTACCGGGACAGCACCTACAATGAGCAGTTCTTC

J gene: TRBJ1-1
clone size: many
D gene: .
V gene: TRBV3-2
CDR3 protein: CASSQDRRGRKNTEAFF
CDR3 DNA: TGTGCCAGCAGCCAAGATCGGCGGGGCAGGAAGAACACTGAAGCTTTCTTT

J gene: TRBJ2-3
clone size: many
D gene: TRBD1
V gene: TRBV7-6
CDR3 protein: CASSQDRGAQYF
CDR3 DNA: TGTGCCAGCAGCCAGGACAGGGGGGCGCAGTATTTT

J gene: TRBJ2-5
clone size: medium-sized
D gene: .
V gene: TRBV29-1
CDR3 protein: CSVRGSGPQETQYF
CDR3 DNA: TGCAGCGTCCGCGGATCAGGCCCACAAGAGACCCAGTACTTC